These 13 T cell receptor beta chains came from one sample sequenced in a study of identifying expanded T cells in peripheral blood. Here immunoSEQ multiplex PCR was the method, and the copy in TCRdb shows in-frame clones only, minus some. The table lists around 100,000 clones, over 80% of them singletons, with 5.5% to 6.5% in the top ten. The sample consisted of blood. These receptors originate from a person aged 18 to 75 in good health.

The chain uses TRBV5-4 and TRBJ1-5, with D perhaps TRBD1 (6 bases). This CDR3 is 13 amino acids long. The germline V gene has CDR1 SGHNT and CDR2 YYREEE (reference sequence). Trimming shortened V by 4 bases and J by 4 bases, and 9 bases separated the two germline ends. This CDR3 reads CASSPGQNQPQHF. The DNA for the CDR3 is TGTGCCAGCAGCCCCGGACAGAATCAGCCCCAGCATTTT.

The rearrangement joins TRBV30 to TRBJ1-1; no firm D call. There are 11 residues in the CDR3. V was shortened by 5 bases and J by 8 bases, with 12 bases between the two germline ends. The germline V gene has CDR1 GTSNPN and CDR2 SVGIG (reference sequence). CDR3 sequence (DNA): TGTGCCTGGGACACGGTGGGGGAAGCTTTCTTT. Its translation is CAWDTVGEAFF.

V usage is TRBV7-8 and J usage is TRBJ1-3; 9 bases map to TRBD1. The CDR3 sequence is 18 residues long. CDR1 and CDR2 (germline): SGHVS, FQNEAQ. Losses at the gene ends were 3 bases for V and 2 bases for J; bases not matched to a gene: 11. The CDR3 region has the DNA TGTGCCAGCAGCTTGGGGGCTAGGACAGGGGCGCCTGGAAACACCATATATTTT. It encodes CASSLGARTGAPGNTIYF.

This clone occurred once. The chain has TRBV19 and TRBJ2-1; the match to TRBD1 covers 9 bases. The CDR3 consists of 15 residues. Germline CDR1 LNHDA, CDR2 SQIVND (reference sequence). The ends lost 5 bases at V and 2 bases at J; junction bases unmatched: 4. This CDR3 reads CASSLTGGPYNEQFF. The CDR3 DNA reads TGTGCCAGTAGTCTCACAGGGGGCCCCTACAATGAGCAGTTCTTC.

This sequence joins TRBV6-5 and TRBJ1-5, with a weak D call TRBD1 (6 bases). Germline CDR1 reads MNHEY; CDR2 reads SVGAGI. The germline V and J ends were trimmed by 0 bases and 5 bases, with 11 bases remaining between them. The CDR3 is 15 amino acids. CDR3 in DNA: TGTGCCAGCAGTTACTCTGGGGGGCCTGATCAGCCCCAGCATTTT. It codes for CASSYSGGPDQPQHF.

The rearrangement uses TRBV14 and TRBJ1-2; D is undetermined. Germline assignment: CDR1 SGHDN and CDR2 FVKESK. Trimming pared 3 bases from V and 4 bases from J, leaving 9 bases between. The CDR3 consists of 13 residues. The CDR3 bases are TGTGCCAGCAGCCAGTCCGTGGGCTATGGCTACACCTTC. Protein product: CASSQSVGYGYTF.

The V call is TRBV14, the J call TRBJ1-1, with D maybe TRBD1 (5 bases). This CDR3 has 14 amino acids. With 1 base removed from V and 4 bases from J, the gap between germline ends came to 10 bases. CDR1 is SGHDN and CDR2 is FVKESK in the germline V gene. This CDR3 reads CASSQGGLPTEAFF. In nucleotides, the CDR3 is TGTGCCAGCAGCCAAGGGGGACTGCCCACTGAAGCTTTCTTT.

V gene TRBV7-8 combines with J gene TRBJ2-1, with 10 bases lining up with TRBD2. The ends lost 3 bases at V and 1 base at J; junction bases unmatched: 15. The CDR3 spans 20 residues. CDR1 is SGHVS and CDR2 is FQNEAQ in the germline V gene. The CDR3 sequence: CASSLGGTSAREGSYNEQFF. CDR3 sequence (DNA): TGTGCCAGCAGCTTGGGCGGGACTAGCGCTCGAGAAGGGTCCTACAATGAGCAGTTCTTC.

The chain couples TRBV6-1 to TRBJ2-5; 9 bases align to TRBD1. The CDR3 has 14 residues. V shed 11 bases, J shed 4 bases, and the junction held 11 bases outside the gene matches. Germline CDR1 is MNHNS and CDR2 is SASEGT. The CDR3 sequence: CAGQDRGGLETQYF. For the CDR3, the DNA is TGTGCCGGACAAGACAGGGGGGGATTAGAGACCCAGTACTTC.

This chain connects TRBV28 to TRBJ1-2; 7 nucleotides agree with TRBD1. Germline trimming cut 1 base from V and 4 bases from J; bases unmatched to any gene: 3. CDR1 is MDHEN and CDR2 is SYDVKM in the germline V gene. The CDR3 covers 14 residues. CDR3: CASSLYQGGYGYTF. Here the CDR3 DNA reads TGTGCCAGCAGTTTATACCAGGGGGGCTATGGCTACACCTTC.

This clone occurred once. DNA for the CDR3: TGTGCCAGCAGCCCTCAGAGAGGGGCGGGGACCCAGTACTTC. It yields the protein CASSPQRGAGTQYF. This chain joins TRBV7-2 and TRBJ2-5; D might be TRBD1 or TRBD2, each matching 5 bases. V was cut by 5 bases and J by 7 bases, with 17 bases left in between. Germline V gene lookup returns CDR1 SGHTA and CDR2 FQGNSA. This CDR3 spans 14 amino acids.

The chain uses TRBV2 and TRBJ1-1, with TRBD1 as a possible D gene (5 bases). This CDR3 region has 14 residues. Germline V lookup: CDR1 SNHLY, CDR2 FYNNEI. The V end was cut by 7 bases, the J end by 5 bases, with 17 bases between. The CDR3 here is CASKWEGRRTEAFF. CDR3 nucleotides: TGTGCCAGCAAGTGGGAGGGGAGGCGGACTGAAGCTTTCTTT.

The chain joins TRBV4-3 to TRBJ2-1; TRBD2 aligns across 7 bases. The CDR3 consists of 17 residues. V lost 0 bases, J lost 2 bases, and 7 bases stayed unmatched. In germline, CDR1 is LGHNA, CDR2 YSLEER. In nucleotides, the CDR3 is TGCGCCAGCAGCCAAGATGCTGCGGCGGGAGCCTACAATGAGCAGTTCTTC. It encodes CASSQDAAAGAYNEQFF.